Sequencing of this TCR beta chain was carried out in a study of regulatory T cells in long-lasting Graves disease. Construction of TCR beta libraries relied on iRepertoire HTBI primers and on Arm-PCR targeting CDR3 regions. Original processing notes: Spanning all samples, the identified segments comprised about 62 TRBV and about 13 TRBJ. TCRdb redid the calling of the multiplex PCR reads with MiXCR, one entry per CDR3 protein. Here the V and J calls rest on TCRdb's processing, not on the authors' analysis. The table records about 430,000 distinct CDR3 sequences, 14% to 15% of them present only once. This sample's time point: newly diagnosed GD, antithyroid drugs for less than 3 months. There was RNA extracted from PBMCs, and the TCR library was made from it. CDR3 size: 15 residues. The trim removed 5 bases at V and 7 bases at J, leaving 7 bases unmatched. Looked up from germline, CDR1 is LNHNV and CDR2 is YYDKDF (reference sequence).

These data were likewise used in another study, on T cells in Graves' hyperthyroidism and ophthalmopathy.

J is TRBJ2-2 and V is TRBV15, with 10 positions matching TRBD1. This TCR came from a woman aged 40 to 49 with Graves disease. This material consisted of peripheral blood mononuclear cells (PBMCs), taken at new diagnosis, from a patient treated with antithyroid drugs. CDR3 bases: TGTGCCACCAGCTCGAGACAGGGGGCGGGCGGGGAGCTGTTTTTT. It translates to CATSSRQGAGGELFF.